These T cell receptor beta chains were read from a single sample in a study of blood T cell repertoires in COVID-19. Here immunoSEQ multiplex PCR was the method, and the copy in TCRdb shows in-frame clones only, minus some. This sample has 180,000 or so clones, with approximately 85% found just once. The material sequenced was peripheral blood. Source of these receptors: a woman in her sixties with acute or convalescent COVID-19. The conserved cysteine and the conserved F or W are not part of the CDR3 here. Rows give clone size only sometimes, using once, few, many, or a class for an expanded clone.

v_gene	abundance	j_gene	CDR3aa
TRBV24-1	-	TRBJ1-6	ATPFHISVSRSYRGNSPLH
TRBV5-1	-	TRBJ2-1	ASSWGQGPIYEQF
TRBV7-8	-	TRBJ1-5	ASSLGQGASPQH
TRBV27	once	TRBJ1-1	ASSLKADLGTEAF
TRBV12-3/TRBV12-4	once	TRBJ1-2	ASSLGGPDGYT
TRBV19	-	TRBJ2-1	ATALGLAAQTPQF
TRBV7-8	-	TRBJ1-1	ASSPGRGTEAF
TRBV3-1/TRBV3-2	-	TRBJ2-5	ASSHTGETQY
TRBV27	once	TRBJ2-1	ASSLAGVSNEQF
TRBV9	-	TRBJ2-4	ASSVGGSSNIQY
TRBV15	-	TRBJ1-6	ATSRDRGSPLH
TRBV5-1	-	TRBJ2-5	ASSLSGGVETQY
TRBV19	-	TRBJ2-5	ASSTGGGAETQY
TRBV6-5	-	TRBJ1-3	ASTRTATGNTIY
TRBV12-3/TRBV12-4	once	TRBJ2-2	ATDSGFTGELF
TRBV9	once	TRBJ2-2	ASSVGGRANTGELF
TRBV24-1	-	TRBJ1-2	ATSNGARNGYT
TRBV5-1	once	TRBJ1-1	ASHDLNPSMNTEAF
TRBV5-5	-	TRBJ1-4	ASSFRLTGIGEKLF
TRBV6-5	-	TRBJ1-2	ASSSPSLAEYGYT
TRBV15	-	TRBJ1-6	ATSRDGSYNSPLH
TRBV9	once	TRBJ2-1	ASSPGGVSYNEQL
TRBV6-2/TRBV6-3	-	TRBJ2-1	ASSHRTSAIRSYNEQF
TRBV19	-	TRBJ1-1	ASSTGGGTNTEAF
TRBV7-3	-	TRBJ2-6	ASSPNSGANVLT
TRBV6-5	-	TRBJ1-1	ASSYTDMNTEAF
TRBV29-1	-	TRBJ2-7	SVKRSSYEQY
TRBV9	-	TRBJ1-6	ASSVGGGGSSYNSPLH
TRBV5-4	-	TRBJ2-1	ASSPGLNEQF
TRBV7-9	-	TRBJ1-6	ASSPLLREANSPLH
TRBV10-3	-	TRBJ2-2	AISLQGTGELF
TRBV19	-	TRBJ2-7	ASSIKAGALYEQY
TRBV9	-	TRBJ2-5	ASSPRDRAQETQY
TRBV28	-	TRBJ2-5	ASSRGYQETQY
TRBV5-1	-	TRBJ2-7	ASSWGLAGEQY
TRBV2	-	TRBJ1-5	ASSWDINQPQH